Described below is a single T cell receptor (beta chain) sequence and its context. The sample comes from a study of T cells in Graves' hyperthyroidism and ophthalmopathy. The germline CDR1 and CDR2 sequences are WSHSY and SAAADI. V was clipped by 9 bases and J by 2 bases, with 14 bases between them. The CDR3 has 13 residues. Uncontrolled infection, other autoimmune disease, pregnancy or lactation led to exclusion. TCR beta CDR3 regions were amplified from RNA transcripts. The HTBI primer set drove a first-round RT-PCR of the TCR CDR3. From the multiplex PCR reads, TCRdb called clonotypes with MiXCR, one entry per CDR3 protein. Here the sample spans about 570,000 distinct CDR3 sequences, about half being singletons.

The clonotype was recovered from an adult woman with Graves' disease, either hyperthyroidism or ophthalmopathy (not recorded which). This rearrangement joins TRBV10-2 to TRBJ2-7, with D possibly matching TRBD1 (5 bases). The source material was peripheral blood or thyroid tissue (not recorded which). In DNA form, the CDR3 reads TGCGCCAGTGAGTCACAGGAGACCTACGAGCAGTACTTC. Translated, it gives CASESQETYEQYF.